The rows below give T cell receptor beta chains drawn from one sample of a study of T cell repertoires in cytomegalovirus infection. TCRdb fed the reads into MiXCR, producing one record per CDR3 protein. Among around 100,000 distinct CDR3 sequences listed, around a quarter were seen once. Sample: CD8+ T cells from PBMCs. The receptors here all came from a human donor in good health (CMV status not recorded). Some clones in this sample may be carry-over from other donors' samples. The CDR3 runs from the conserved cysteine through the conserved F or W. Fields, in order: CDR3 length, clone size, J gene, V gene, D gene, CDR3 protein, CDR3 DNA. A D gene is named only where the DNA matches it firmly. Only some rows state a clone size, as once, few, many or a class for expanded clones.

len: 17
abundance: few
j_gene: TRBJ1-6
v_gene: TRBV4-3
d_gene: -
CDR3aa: CASSQDSGYSYNSPLHF
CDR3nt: TGCGCCAGCAGCCAAGACTCAGGGTACTCCTATAATTCACCCCTCCACTTT

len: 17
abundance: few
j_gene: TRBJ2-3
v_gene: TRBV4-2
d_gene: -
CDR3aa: CASSHNGPESSTDTQYF
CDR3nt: TGTGCCAGCAGCCATAATGGACCAGAAAGTAGCACAGATACGCAGTATTTT

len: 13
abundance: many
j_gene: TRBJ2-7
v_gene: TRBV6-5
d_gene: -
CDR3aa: CASSYTQGGEQYF
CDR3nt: TGTGCCAGCAGTTACACACAGGGCGGCGAGCAGTACTTC

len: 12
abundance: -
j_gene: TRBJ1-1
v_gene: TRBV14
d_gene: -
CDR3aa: CASSQLDTEAFF
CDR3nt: TGTGCCAGCAGCCAATTGGACACTGAAGCTTTCTTT

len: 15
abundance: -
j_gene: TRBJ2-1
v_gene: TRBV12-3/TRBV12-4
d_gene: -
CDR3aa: CASTSSRAPYNEQFF
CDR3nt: TGTGCCAGCACCTCCTCAAGGGCCCCCTACAATGAGCAGTTCTTC

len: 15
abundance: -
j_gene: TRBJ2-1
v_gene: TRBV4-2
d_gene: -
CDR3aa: CASSQDRGSYNEQFF
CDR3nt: TGTGCCAGCAGCCAAGATCGGGGGTCATACAATGAGCAGTTCTTC

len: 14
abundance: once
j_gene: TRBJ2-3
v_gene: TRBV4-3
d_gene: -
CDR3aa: CASSQDLVTDTQYF
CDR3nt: TGCGCCAGCAGCCAAGATCTTGTCACAGATACGCAGTATTTT

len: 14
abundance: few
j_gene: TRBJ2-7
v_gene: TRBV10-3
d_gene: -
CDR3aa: CAISEGTQGYEQYF
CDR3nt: TGTGCCATCAGTGAGGGAACGCAGGGCTACGAGCAGTACTTC

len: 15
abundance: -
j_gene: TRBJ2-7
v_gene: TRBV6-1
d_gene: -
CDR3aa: CASSRFEQGSHEQYF
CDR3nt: TGTGCCAGCAGCCGATTTGAACAGGGTTCACACGAGCAGTACTTC

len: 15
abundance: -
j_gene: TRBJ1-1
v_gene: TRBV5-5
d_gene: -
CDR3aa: CASSLRHGLNTEAFF
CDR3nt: TGTGCCAGCAGCTTGCGTCACGGACTGAACACTGAAGCTTTCTTT

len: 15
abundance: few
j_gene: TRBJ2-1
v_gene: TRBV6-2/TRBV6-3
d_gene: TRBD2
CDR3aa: CASNLAGGSYNEQFF
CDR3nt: TGTGCCAGCAACTTAGCGGGGGGCTCCTACAATGAGCAGTTCTTC